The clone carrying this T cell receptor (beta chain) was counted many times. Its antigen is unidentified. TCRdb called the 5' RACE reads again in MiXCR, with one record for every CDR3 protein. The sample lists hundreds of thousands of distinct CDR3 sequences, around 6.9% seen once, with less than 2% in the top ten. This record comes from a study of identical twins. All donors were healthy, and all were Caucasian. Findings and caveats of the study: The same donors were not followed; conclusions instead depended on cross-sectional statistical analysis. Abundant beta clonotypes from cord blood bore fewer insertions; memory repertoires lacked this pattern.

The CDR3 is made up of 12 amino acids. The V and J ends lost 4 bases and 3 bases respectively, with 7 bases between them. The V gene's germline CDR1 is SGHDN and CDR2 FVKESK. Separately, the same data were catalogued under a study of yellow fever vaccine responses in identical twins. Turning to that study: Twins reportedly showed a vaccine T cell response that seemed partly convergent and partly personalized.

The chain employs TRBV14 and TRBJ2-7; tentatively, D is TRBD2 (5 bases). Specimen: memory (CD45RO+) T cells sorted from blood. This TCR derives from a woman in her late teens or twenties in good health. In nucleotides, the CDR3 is TGTGCCAGCAGCCCCGGGAACTACGAGCAGTACTTC. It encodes CASSPGNYEQYF.